The TCR beta chain described here comes from a study of OX40 agonist ivuxolimab in advanced cancers. Study background: The treatment was a fully human IgG2 OX40 agonist, ivuxolimab. Checkpoint inhibitors had been given previously to roughly 40% of patients. Study outcomes and limitations: Both CD4+ and CD8+ T cell populations in blood had undergone clonal expansion by week 6 at 0.1 to 3.0 mg/kg.

Blood sampling took place at baseline, cycle 4 day 1, and cycle 7 day 1. In the case of this clone: Antigen unknown.

TCRdb's copy holds only in-frame clones and misses some; the assay was immunoSEQ multiplex PCR. The data show 90,000 to 100,000 clones, roughly 90% seen once. This CDR3 spans 13 amino acids. Trimming cost V 8 bases and J 2 bases, with 12 bases left between them. Germline-derived CDR1 and CDR2 are WNHNN and SYGVQD (reference sequence). This chain connects TRBV10-1 to TRBJ2-5; D may be TRBD2 (5 bases). This sample comprised CD4+ or CD8+ T cells sorted from blood, obtained in a trial of the OX40 agonist ivuxolimab. The receptor comes from an adult with an advanced solid tumor such as melanoma, head and neck, liver or kidney cancer. Here the CDR3 DNA reads TGCGCCAGCGGAGGTCTGGATCAAGAGACCCAGTACTTC. It encodes CASGGLDQETQYF.